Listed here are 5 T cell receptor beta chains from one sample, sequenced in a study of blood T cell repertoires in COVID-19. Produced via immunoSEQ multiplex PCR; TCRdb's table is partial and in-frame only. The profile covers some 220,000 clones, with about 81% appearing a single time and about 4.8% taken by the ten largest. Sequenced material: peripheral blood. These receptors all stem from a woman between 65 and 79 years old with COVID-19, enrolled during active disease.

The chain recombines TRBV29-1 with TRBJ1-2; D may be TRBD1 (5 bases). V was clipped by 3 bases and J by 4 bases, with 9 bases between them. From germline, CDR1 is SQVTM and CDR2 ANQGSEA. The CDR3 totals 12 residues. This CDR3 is CSVEGGGYGYTF. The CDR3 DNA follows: TGCAGCGTTGAGGGGGGAGGCTATGGCTACACCTTC. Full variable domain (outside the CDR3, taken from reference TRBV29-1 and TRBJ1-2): SAVISQKPSRDICQRGTSLTIQCQVDSQVTMMFWYRQQPGQSLTLIATANQGSEATYESGFVIDKFPISRPNLTFSTLTVSNMSPEDSSIYLCSVEGGGYGYTFGSGTRLTVV.

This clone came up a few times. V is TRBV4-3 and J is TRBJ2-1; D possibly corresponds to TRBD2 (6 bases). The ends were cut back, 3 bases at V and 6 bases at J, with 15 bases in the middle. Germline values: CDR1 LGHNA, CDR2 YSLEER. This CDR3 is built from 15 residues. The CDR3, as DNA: TGCGCCAGCAGCCAGTCTAGCGAACATGGCAATGAGCAGTTCTTC. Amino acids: CASSQSSEHGNEQFF.

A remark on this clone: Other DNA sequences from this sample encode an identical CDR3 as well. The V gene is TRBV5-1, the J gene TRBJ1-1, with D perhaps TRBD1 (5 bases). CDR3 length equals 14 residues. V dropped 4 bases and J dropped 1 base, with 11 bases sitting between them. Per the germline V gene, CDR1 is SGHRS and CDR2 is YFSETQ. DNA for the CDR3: TGCGCCAGCAGCGGGCAGGGAGGGAACACTGAAGCTTTCTTT. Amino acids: CASSGQGGNTEAFF.

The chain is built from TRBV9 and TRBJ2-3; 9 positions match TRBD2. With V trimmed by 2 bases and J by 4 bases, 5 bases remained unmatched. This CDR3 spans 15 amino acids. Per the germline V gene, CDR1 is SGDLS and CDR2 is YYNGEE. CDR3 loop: CASSVSGSPPDTQYF. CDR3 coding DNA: TGTGCCAGCAGCGTTAGCGGGAGTCCCCCAGATACGCAGTATTTT.

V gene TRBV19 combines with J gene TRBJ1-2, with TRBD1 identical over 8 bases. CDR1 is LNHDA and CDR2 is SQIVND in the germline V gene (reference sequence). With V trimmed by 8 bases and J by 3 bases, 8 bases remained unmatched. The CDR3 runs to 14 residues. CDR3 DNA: TGTGCCAGTGGTCGTGGACAGGGCGACTATGGCTACACCTTC. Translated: CASGRGQGDYGYTF.